This T cell receptor (beta chain) emerged from a study of pediatric ulcerative colitis. General observations from the study: Clonal expansions reduced rectal repertoire diversity in acute severe colitis. All ulcerative colitis patients, but no controls, carried a couple of rectal clonotypes.

Sequencing was at survey level. Profiling relied on immunoSEQ multiplex PCR, and the TCRdb table lists in-frame clones only, not all of them. This table holds more than 15,000 clones, about 74% found once. Trimming removed 3 bases from V and 5 bases from J, with 10 bases in between. This CDR3 spans 13 amino acids. Germline CDR1 reads MDHEN; CDR2 reads SYDVKM. During colonoscopy, one to two rectal pinch biopsies were collected. No immunosuppressive drugs were given to ulcerative colitis patients before diagnostic colonoscopy. This clone was picked up a small number of times. The target antigen is unknown.

Source material: gut tissue. The clonotype comes from a girl aged 5-17 years with moderate ulcerative colitis. This chain uses TRBV28 with TRBJ2-5; D unresolved. The CDR3 coding sequence is TGTGCCAGCAGTTTGTGGGGTACGGAGACCCAGTACTTC. Residues: CASSLWGTETQYF.